The rows below give T cell receptor beta chains drawn from one sample of a study of OX40 agonist ivuxolimab in advanced cancers. Generated by immunoSEQ multiplex PCR, the TCRdb table keeps only in-frame clones and is missing some. Found here are just under 75,000 clones, 80% to 95% of them singletons; the top ten hold over 0.35%. Sequencing was performed on CD4+ or CD8+ T cells sorted from blood, taken in a trial of the OX40 agonist ivuxolimab. Receptors were obtained from an adult with an advanced solid tumor such as melanoma, head and neck, liver or kidney cancer. The CDR3 runs from the conserved cysteine through the conserved F or W. A D gene is named only where the DNA matches it firmly. Some rows mark clone size as missing; the rest say once, few, many or name a class of expanded clone.

d_gene,abundance,v_gene,j_gene,CDR3nt,CDR3aa
-,few,TRBV6-5,TRBJ2-5,TGTGCCAGCAGTTACTCGGGTAGAGGGGTGGGAGAGACCCAGTACTTC,CASSYSGRGVGETQYF
TRBD1,-,TRBV5-5,TRBJ1-5,TGTGCCAGCAGCTTACAATTCCAGGGGGCCCCCAATCAGCCCCAGCATTTT,CASSLQFQGAPNQPQHF
-,-,TRBV10-2,TRBJ2-7,TGCGCCAGCAGTAGCGACAGGCTCAACGAGCAGTACTTC,CASSSDRLNEQYF
-,-,TRBV7-2,TRBJ2-7,TGTGCCAGCAGCTTAGAAGGTCGCCAGCAGTACTTC,CASSLEGRQQYF
TRBD1,-,TRBV7-2,TRBJ1-2,TGTGCCAGCAGCTTAGCCGGACAGGGCTCCTATGGCTACACCTTC,CASSLAGQGSYGYTF
TRBD1,-,TRBV18,TRBJ2-7,TGTGCCAGCTCACCACTGGGGACAGGGTCGGAGGAGCAGTACTTC,CASSPLGTGSEEQYF
TRBD2,-,TRBV19,TRBJ2-1,TGTGCCAGTGGGACCGGGACTAGCGGGAGTAAAGATGAGCAGTTCTTC,CASGTGTSGSKDEQFF
TRBD2,once,TRBV27,TRBJ2-3,TGTGCCAGCCAACCTAGCGGGATGTATGGCACAGATACGCAGTATTTT,CASQPSGMYGTDTQYF
-,-,TRBV7-2,TRBJ1-1,TGTGCCAGCAGCCAGGGGTTCCCGAACACTGAAGCTTTCTTT,CASSQGFPNTEAFF
TRBD2,-,TRBV18,TRBJ2-1,TGTGCCAGCTCACCGTTTCCGGGAGGCAGCAATGAGCAGTTCTTC,CASSPFPGGSNEQFF
TRBD1,-,TRBV5-1,TRBJ1-5,TGCGCCAGCAGCTCGGGACAGGGGAGCAATCAGCCCCAGCATTTT,CASSSGQGSNQPQHF
-,-,TRBV18,TRBJ2-7,TGTGCCAGCTCGCAAGCTGCGACCTCCTACGAGCAGTACTTC,CASSQAATSYEQYF
TRBD1,-,TRBV5-1,TRBJ1-1,TGCGCCAGCAGTTTACAGGGGGACACTGAAGCTTTCTTT,CASSLQGDTEAFF
-,once,TRBV6-5,TRBJ2-7,TGTGCCAGCAGCTCCTTGGCGGGGGCTCACTACGAGCAGTACTTC,CASSSLAGAHYEQYF
TRBD2,-,TRBV6-5,TRBJ2-3,TGTGCCAGCAGTTACGACGCGGGAGAGGTTAATACGCAGTATTTT,CASSYDAGEVNTQYF
-,-,TRBV4-2,TRBJ2-1,TGTGCCAGCAGCCAGTCTTGGGGGACCTACAATGAGCAGTTCTTC,CASSQSWGTYNEQFF
-,-,TRBV2,TRBJ2-5,TGTGCCAGCAGATTAGATTCCCAAGAGACCCAGTACTTC,CASRLDSQETQYF
-,-,TRBV18,TRBJ1-5,TGTGCCAGCTCACAAGGTAGGAATCAGCCCCAGCATTTT,CASSQGRNQPQHF
-,-,TRBV19,TRBJ2-2,TGTGCCAGTAGTGCCCGGGCGGGTCCCGGCACCGGGGAGCTGTTTTTT,CASSARAGPGTGELFF
TRBD2,-,TRBV19,TRBJ2-7,TGTGCCAGTAGTCGGGCGGGAGGGCCGTATGAGCAGTACTTC,CASSRAGGPYEQYF
TRBD2,-,TRBV18,TRBJ2-7,TGTGCCAGCTCACCGGGTAGCGGGAGGGTCTACGAGCAGTACTTC,CASSPGSGRVYEQYF
-,-,TRBV4-3,TRBJ2-1,TGCGCCAGCAGCCAAGCTTGGACTGGCGAACACAATGAGCAGTTCTTC,CASSQAWTGEHNEQFF
-,-,TRBV6-6,TRBJ2-5,TGTGCCAGCAGTTATCTAGTCGGCCAGGTACAAGAGACCCAGTACTTC,CASSYLVGQVQETQYF
-,-,TRBV2,TRBJ1-1,TGTGCCAGCAGTGATGAACGGATGAACACTGAAGCTTTCTTT,CASSDERMNTEAFF
TRBD2,-,TRBV19,TRBJ2-7,TGTGCCAGTAGTATTGCGACTAGCGGGAGAAATTACGAGCAGTACTTC,CASSIATSGRNYEQYF
-,-,TRBV6-1,TRBJ2-5,TGTGCCAGCAGTGAAGAATTTACTGGGACCCAGTACTTC,CASSEEFTGTQYF
-,-,TRBV28,TRBJ2-2,TGTGCCAGCAGTTCCCCCCTGGCTCCGTGGGAGAGCGGGGAGCTGTTTTTT,CASSSPLAPWESGELFF
TRBD2,-,TRBV7-8,TRBJ2-7,TGTGCCAGCAGCGGAACCGGGACTAGCGTCTACGAGCAGTACTTC,CASSGTGTSVYEQYF
-,-,TRBV6-6,TRBJ1-1,TGTGCCAGCAACTTCCGGGGTTCGAGGGGCACTGAAGCTTTCTTT,CASNFRGSRGTEAFF
TRBD2,-,TRBV10-1,TRBJ2-3,TGCGCCAGTGGGGCAGGGACTATGGCAGATACGCAGTATTTT,CASGAGTMADTQYF
TRBD2,-,TRBV6-5,TRBJ2-7,TGTGCCAGCAGCACCTGGACTAGCGGTGGCTACGAGCAGTACTTC,CASSTWTSGGYEQYF
-,-,TRBV7-2,TRBJ2-3,TGTGCCAGCAGCTTAGCCCTCACCGGCACAGATACGCAGTATTTT,CASSLALTGTDTQYF
TRBD1,-,TRBV6-5,TRBJ1-6,TGTGCCAGCGGGCAGGGGGGTTCACCCCTCCACTTT,CASGQGGSPLHF
-,few,TRBV11-3,TRBJ1-5,TGTGCCACCCCTAGGTGTGGTCAGCCCCAGCATTTT,CATPRCGQPQHF
TRBD1,-,TRBV19,TRBJ2-5,TGTGCCAGTAGTCAAAGGACAGGGGGCCAAGAGACCCAGTACTTC,CASSQRTGGQETQYF
-,-,TRBV5-8,TRBJ2-4,TGTGCCAGCAGCTTGTTGGGAGACTTC,CASSLLGDF
-,-,TRBV7-2,TRBJ1-1,TGTGCCAGCAGCTCCTCACCGGGGAACACTGAAGCTTTCTTT,CASSSSPGNTEAFF
TRBD1,once,TRBV19,TRBJ1-1,TGTGCCAGTAGCAGGACAGGGGGGAACACTGAAGCTTTCTTT,CASSRTGGNTEAFF
-,-,TRBV30,TRBJ2-7,TGTGCCTGGAGTGGGCAGGCTTACGAGCAGTACTTC,CAWSGQAYEQYF
TRBD2,-,TRBV11-2,TRBJ2-1,TGTGCCAGCAGCATCCGAGCGGGAGGCTCTGAGCAGTTCTTC,CASSIRAGGSEQFF
-,-,TRBV19,TRBJ1-1,TGTGCCAGTAGCACTCAGGGGTTGAACACTGAAGCTTTCTTT,CASSTQGLNTEAFF
TRBD1,few,TRBV30,TRBJ1-1,TGTGCCTGGAGTTTCCGGGACAGGGACACTGAAGCTTTCTTT,CAWSFRDRDTEAFF
-,-,TRBV21-1,TRBJ2-1,TGTGCCAGCAGCCACCTGGGCCGGGAGGGTTTTGACAATGAGCAGTTCTTC,CASSHLGREGFDNEQFF
-,-,TRBV2,TRBJ1-3,TGTGCCAGCACCAATAGTGGGGACACCATATATTTT,CASTNSGDTIYF
TRBD1,-,TRBV2,TRBJ1-5,TGTGCCAGCAGTGAACAGGGGGCTAGCAATCAGCCCCAGCATTTT,CASSEQGASNQPQHF
TRBD1,-,TRBV18,TRBJ1-4,TGTGCCAGCTCACCCCCGACAGGGAGTAATGAAAAACTGTTTTTT,CASSPPTGSNEKLFF
-,once,TRBV5-1,TRBJ2-7,TGCGCCAGCAGCTTAACAGGGACCGGGGGATCCTACGAGCAGTACTTC,CASSLTGTGGSYEQYF
-,-,TRBV18,TRBJ2-7,TGTGCCAGCTCACCTAAGCCGGGGGAGCAGTACTTC,CASSPKPGEQYF
-,-,TRBV19,TRBJ2-5,TGTGCCAGTACCTCGGACGGCCAAGAGACCCAGTACTTC,CASTSDGQETQYF
-,-,TRBV4-3,TRBJ1-1,TGCGCCAGCAGCCAAGATAAGGATGGCAGGAACACTGAAGCTTTCTTT,CASSQDKDGRNTEAFF
TRBD2,-,TRBV25-1,TRBJ2-5,TGTGCCAGCAGAGGCCTAGCGGGGGTTCAAGAGACCCAGTACTTC,CASRGLAGVQETQYF